These T cell receptor beta chains were read from a single sample in a study of T cell repertoires in cytomegalovirus infection. Using its own MiXCR run on the reads, TCRdb lists one record per CDR3 protein. Counted here are approximately 590,000 distinct CDR3 sequences, almost 40% occurring once; the ten biggest clones make up around 50%. These receptors' antigens are unknown. The input for sequencing was cultured PBMCs, taken from culture after CMV antigen stimulation. All receptors derive from a human donor in good health (CMV status not recorded). Some clones in this sample may be carry-over from other donors' samples. Both conserved end residues are part of each CDR3. Fields, in order: D gene, clone size, J gene, V gene, CDR3 DNA, CDR3 protein. The D gene is left open where the match is weak. Size values are once, few and many counts, or a class for expanded clones, and some rows have none.

D gene: .; clone size: .; J gene: TRBJ1-3; V gene: TRBV20-1; CDR3 DNA: TGCAGTGCACGGGTTCTCTCTGGAAACACCATATATTTT; CDR3 protein: CSARVLSGNTIYF
D gene: .; clone size: .; J gene: TRBJ2-7; V gene: TRBV6-2/TRBV6-3; CDR3 DNA: TGTGCCAGCAGGGATGGACCGCGTCGGGAGCAGTACTTC; CDR3 protein: CASRDGPRREQYF
D gene: .; clone size: few; J gene: TRBJ1-2; V gene: TRBV7-6; CDR3 DNA: TGTGCCAGCAGCTCCACTAGACAGTCACTGTCCTATGGCTACACCTTC; CDR3 protein: CASSSTRQSLSYGYTF
D gene: .; clone size: few; J gene: TRBJ2-6; V gene: TRBV7-2; CDR3 DNA: TGTGCCAGCAGCTACGCCGGAGTAGCAGGAGGGGCCAACGTCCTGACTTTC; CDR3 protein: CASSYAGVAGGANVLTF
D gene: .; clone size: .; J gene: TRBJ1-2; V gene: TRBV5-4; CDR3 DNA: TGTGCCAGCAGCCCTCGACAGCTTGCTAACTATGGCTACACCTTC; CDR3 protein: CASSPRQLANYGYTF
D gene: .; clone size: few; J gene: TRBJ1-1; V gene: TRBV7-2; CDR3 DNA: TGTGCCAGCAGCTTAGATTTGGGTAGGGTGAACACTGAAGCTTTCTTT; CDR3 protein: CASSLDLGRVNTEAFF
D gene: TRBD1; clone size: .; J gene: TRBJ1-5; V gene: TRBV6-6; CDR3 DNA: TGTGCCAGCAGTCTTACACAGGGGAGTTTTCAGCCCCAGCATTTT; CDR3 protein: CASSLTQGSFQPQHF
D gene: .; clone size: few; J gene: TRBJ1-2; V gene: TRBV20-1; CDR3 DNA: TGCAGTGCTAGAGATCCCGGGGCAAATGGCTACACCTTC; CDR3 protein: CSARDPGANGYTF
D gene: .; clone size: .; J gene: TRBJ2-7; V gene: TRBV12-3/TRBV12-4; CDR3 DNA: TGTGCCAGCAGCTTCGGACTGGTGGGCTCCTACGAGCAGTACTTC; CDR3 protein: CASSFGLVGSYEQYF
D gene: .; clone size: many; J gene: TRBJ2-3; V gene: TRBV7-2; CDR3 DNA: TGTGCCAGCAGCCTGATAGATACGCAGTATTTT; CDR3 protein: CASSLIDTQYF
D gene: .; clone size: few; J gene: TRBJ2-1; V gene: TRBV12-3/TRBV12-4; CDR3 DNA: TGTGCCAGCAGTTTTTTGGCTGAGGCTTTCTACAATGAGCAGTTCTTC; CDR3 protein: CASSFLAEAFYNEQFF
D gene: TRBD1; clone size: few; J gene: TRBJ2-5; V gene: TRBV25-1; CDR3 DNA: TGTGCCAGCACCCGAGGGGGACAGATAGAGACCCAGTACTTC; CDR3 protein: CASTRGGQIETQYF
D gene: .; clone size: .; J gene: TRBJ2-3; V gene: TRBV6-2/TRBV6-3; CDR3 DNA: TGTGCCAGCATCAAAAATCGGGAAGATACGCAGTATTTT; CDR3 protein: CASIKNREDTQYF
D gene: TRBD1; clone size: .; J gene: TRBJ2-1; V gene: TRBV7-9; CDR3 DNA: TGTGCCAGCAGCCGCCCCGGGACAGGGGTGAATGAGCAGTTCTTC; CDR3 protein: CASSRPGTGVNEQFF
D gene: TRBD2; clone size: few; J gene: TRBJ2-7; V gene: TRBV7-9; CDR3 DNA: TGTGCCAGCACCCCTGGGACTACCCCTACGGGGCAGTACTTC; CDR3 protein: CASTPGTTPTGQYF
D gene: TRBD1; clone size: .; J gene: TRBJ2-7; V gene: TRBV20-1; CDR3 DNA: TGCAGTGCTGGAGGACAGGGGGCTTCTGGCGAGCAGTACTTC; CDR3 protein: CSAGGQGASGEQYF
D gene: .; clone size: .; J gene: TRBJ2-7; V gene: TRBV7-2; CDR3 DNA: TGTGCCAGCAGCCGCCAGAGCAATGAGCAGTACTTC; CDR3 protein: CASSRQSNEQYF
D gene: .; clone size: few; J gene: TRBJ2-1; V gene: TRBV10-1; CDR3 DNA: TGCGCCAGCAGTGAGTTTGGGGGCTCCCAATCCTACAATGAGCAGTTCTTC; CDR3 protein: CASSEFGGSQSYNEQFF
D gene: .; clone size: many; J gene: TRBJ1-3; V gene: TRBV7-2; CDR3 DNA: TGTGCCAGCAGCTCGGGTCTTGGAAACACCATATATTTT; CDR3 protein: CASSSGLGNTIYF
D gene: .; clone size: few; J gene: TRBJ2-1; V gene: TRBV10-3; CDR3 DNA: TGTGCCATCAGGAAGGGACGGTCCCGTAATGAGCAGTTCTTC; CDR3 protein: CAIRKGRSRNEQFF
D gene: TRBD2; clone size: few; J gene: TRBJ2-4; V gene: TRBV12-3/TRBV12-4; CDR3 DNA: TGTGCCAGCAGTTTACCCGGACTAGCGGGAGGCAAAAACATTCAGTACTTC; CDR3 protein: CASSLPGLAGGKNIQYF
D gene: TRBD2; clone size: .; J gene: TRBJ2-2; V gene: TRBV5-1; CDR3 DNA: TGCGCCAGCAGCTCGGGACTAGCGGACACCGGGGAGCTGTTTTTT; CDR3 protein: CASSSGLADTGELFF
D gene: TRBD1; clone size: .; J gene: TRBJ2-5; V gene: TRBV2; CDR3 DNA: TGTGCCAGCAGTCCGGGACAGGGGATTGGGACCCAGTACTTC; CDR3 protein: CASSPGQGIGTQYF
D gene: .; clone size: .; J gene: TRBJ1-5; V gene: TRBV18; CDR3 DNA: TGTGCCAGCTCAGAGGGCAGCAGTTCGCCCCAGCATTTT; CDR3 protein: CASSEGSSSPQHF
D gene: TRBD1; clone size: .; J gene: TRBJ1-3; V gene: TRBV7-2; CDR3 DNA: TGTGCCAGCAGCCTCGACAGGGGGGGAGGCACCATATATTTT; CDR3 protein: CASSLDRGGGTIYF
D gene: TRBD1; clone size: .; J gene: TRBJ1-5; V gene: TRBV18; CDR3 DNA: TGTGCCAGCTCACCAACCAGGGGGCCCGGTCAGCCCCAGCATTTT; CDR3 protein: CASSPTRGPGQPQHF
D gene: .; clone size: .; J gene: TRBJ1-2; V gene: TRBV7-2; CDR3 DNA: TGTGCCAGCAGCTTAGGCCGCGGGAGTGGCTACACCTTC; CDR3 protein: CASSLGRGSGYTF
D gene: .; clone size: few; J gene: TRBJ2-1; V gene: TRBV5-5; CDR3 DNA: TGTGCCAGCAGCTTGCGACAGCCCCCGAGCTCCTACAATGAGCAGTTCTTC; CDR3 protein: CASSLRQPPSSYNEQFF
D gene: .; clone size: .; J gene: TRBJ2-1; V gene: TRBV10-1; CDR3 DNA: TGCGCCAGCAGTGAGTCCTTTTATGAGCAGTTCTTC; CDR3 protein: CASSESFYEQFF
D gene: .; clone size: few; J gene: TRBJ2-7; V gene: TRBV7-2; CDR3 DNA: TGTGCCAGCAGCTTAGGCCCCGGTGGCTACGAGCAGTACTTC; CDR3 protein: CASSLGPGGYEQYF
D gene: .; clone size: few; J gene: TRBJ1-4; V gene: TRBV18; CDR3 DNA: TGTGCCAGCTCACCACCGGCCGGGGGTAATGAAAAACTGTTTTTT; CDR3 protein: CASSPPAGGNEKLFF
D gene: TRBD1; clone size: .; J gene: TRBJ2-3; V gene: TRBV28; CDR3 DNA: TGTGCCAGCATGTCGGGACAGGGGTTCCTAGATACGCAGTATTTT; CDR3 protein: CASMSGQGFLDTQYF
D gene: TRBD1; clone size: .; J gene: TRBJ2-7; V gene: TRBV29-1; CDR3 DNA: TGCAGCGTGAGACAGGGGGAGGTTGAGCAGTACTTC; CDR3 protein: CSVRQGEVEQYF
D gene: .; clone size: .; J gene: TRBJ1-4; V gene: TRBV7-9; CDR3 DNA: TGTGCCAGCAGCCCCCCTTCGGAAAAACTGTTTTTT; CDR3 protein: CASSPPSEKLFF
D gene: .; clone size: .; J gene: TRBJ2-2; V gene: TRBV7-6; CDR3 DNA: TGTGCCAGCAGTGCCGACGGCGGATCGAACACCGGGGAGCTGTTTTTT; CDR3 protein: CASSADGGSNTGELFF
D gene: TRBD2; clone size: few; J gene: TRBJ2-1; V gene: TRBV6-1; CDR3 DNA: TGTGCCAGCACCGGAGCAGCGGGGGCGGTCTATGAGCAGTTCTTC; CDR3 protein: CASTGAAGAVYEQFF
D gene: .; clone size: few; J gene: TRBJ1-1; V gene: TRBV7-6; CDR3 DNA: TGTGCCAGCAGCCCCGTGGGGGCGGTGTGGGAAGCTTTCTTT; CDR3 protein: CASSPVGAVWEAFF
D gene: TRBD1; clone size: once; J gene: TRBJ1-2; V gene: TRBV10-3; CDR3 DNA: TGTGCCATCCCCCACGGGCAGGGGGCAGGCCTCGGCGGCTACACCTTC; CDR3 protein: CAIPHGQGAGLGGYTF
D gene: .; clone size: .; J gene: TRBJ2-3; V gene: TRBV10-3; CDR3 DNA: TGTGCCATCAGTTGGAGTCTCGTACAGGGCCTCACAGATACGCAGTATTTT; CDR3 protein: CAISWSLVQGLTDTQYF
D gene: .; clone size: .; J gene: TRBJ1-5; V gene: TRBV19; CDR3 DNA: TGTGCCACCGGGACGAGGGGGGCTGGCAATCAGCCCCAGCATTTT; CDR3 protein: CATGTRGAGNQPQHF
D gene: .; clone size: few; J gene: TRBJ2-7; V gene: TRBV7-2; CDR3 DNA: TGTGCCAGCAGCTTATCGAGGGTATACGAGCAGTACTTC; CDR3 protein: CASSLSRVYEQYF
D gene: .; clone size: once; J gene: TRBJ2-5; V gene: TRBV11-2; CDR3 DNA: TGTGCCAGCAGCTTAGAAAGAAAGTGGGGTACTAAAGAGACCCAGTACTTC; CDR3 protein: CASSLERKWGTKETQYF
D gene: .; clone size: few; J gene: TRBJ2-7; V gene: TRBV6-1; CDR3 DNA: TGTGCCAGCAGTGGCCCTTGGACGGATTCCTACGAGCAGTACTTC; CDR3 protein: CASSGPWTDSYEQYF
D gene: TRBD2; clone size: .; J gene: TRBJ2-7; V gene: TRBV7-6; CDR3 DNA: TGTGCCAGCAGCCTAGGGACTAGCGGGGCCCCCAGCGAGCAGTACTTC; CDR3 protein: CASSLGTSGAPSEQYF
D gene: TRBD2; clone size: .; J gene: TRBJ2-3; V gene: TRBV11-3; CDR3 DNA: TGTGCCAGCAGCACTAGCGGGGGATACGACGATACGCAGTATTTT; CDR3 protein: CASSTSGGYDDTQYF
D gene: .; clone size: .; J gene: TRBJ2-7; V gene: TRBV6-1; CDR3 DNA: TGTGCCAGCAGGGTGACCCAGAGGGACGAGCAGTACTTC; CDR3 protein: CASRVTQRDEQYF
D gene: .; clone size: many; J gene: TRBJ1-5; V gene: TRBV7-2; CDR3 DNA: TGTGCCAGCAGCCAGGACCGGGGCTACGGCAATCAGCCCCAGCATTTT; CDR3 protein: CASSQDRGYGNQPQHF
D gene: TRBD2; clone size: .; J gene: TRBJ2-3; V gene: TRBV9; CDR3 DNA: TGTGCCAGCAGCTCGGGACTAGAGCCTATGCAGTATTTT; CDR3 protein: CASSSGLEPMQYF
D gene: .; clone size: many; J gene: TRBJ2-7; V gene: TRBV7-2; CDR3 DNA: TGTGCCAGCAGCCTACTGGCTTCCTACGAGCAGTACTTC; CDR3 protein: CASSLLASYEQYF
D gene: TRBD2; clone size: .; J gene: TRBJ2-7; V gene: TRBV7-2; CDR3 DNA: TGTGCCAGCAGCTTTCTAGCGGGAGGGCGCAACGAGCAGTACTTC; CDR3 protein: CASSFLAGGRNEQYF